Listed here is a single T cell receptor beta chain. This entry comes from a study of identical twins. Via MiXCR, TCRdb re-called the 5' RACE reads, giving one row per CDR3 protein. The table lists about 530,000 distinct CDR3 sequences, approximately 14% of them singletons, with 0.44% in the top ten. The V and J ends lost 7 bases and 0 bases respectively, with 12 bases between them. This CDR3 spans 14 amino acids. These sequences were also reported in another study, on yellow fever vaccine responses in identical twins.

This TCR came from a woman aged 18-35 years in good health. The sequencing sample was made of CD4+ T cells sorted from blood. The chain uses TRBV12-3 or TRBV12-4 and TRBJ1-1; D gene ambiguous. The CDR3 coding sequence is TGTGCCAGCATTCCGAGAGGAGTGAACACTGAAGCTTTCTTT. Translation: CASIPRGVNTEAFF.